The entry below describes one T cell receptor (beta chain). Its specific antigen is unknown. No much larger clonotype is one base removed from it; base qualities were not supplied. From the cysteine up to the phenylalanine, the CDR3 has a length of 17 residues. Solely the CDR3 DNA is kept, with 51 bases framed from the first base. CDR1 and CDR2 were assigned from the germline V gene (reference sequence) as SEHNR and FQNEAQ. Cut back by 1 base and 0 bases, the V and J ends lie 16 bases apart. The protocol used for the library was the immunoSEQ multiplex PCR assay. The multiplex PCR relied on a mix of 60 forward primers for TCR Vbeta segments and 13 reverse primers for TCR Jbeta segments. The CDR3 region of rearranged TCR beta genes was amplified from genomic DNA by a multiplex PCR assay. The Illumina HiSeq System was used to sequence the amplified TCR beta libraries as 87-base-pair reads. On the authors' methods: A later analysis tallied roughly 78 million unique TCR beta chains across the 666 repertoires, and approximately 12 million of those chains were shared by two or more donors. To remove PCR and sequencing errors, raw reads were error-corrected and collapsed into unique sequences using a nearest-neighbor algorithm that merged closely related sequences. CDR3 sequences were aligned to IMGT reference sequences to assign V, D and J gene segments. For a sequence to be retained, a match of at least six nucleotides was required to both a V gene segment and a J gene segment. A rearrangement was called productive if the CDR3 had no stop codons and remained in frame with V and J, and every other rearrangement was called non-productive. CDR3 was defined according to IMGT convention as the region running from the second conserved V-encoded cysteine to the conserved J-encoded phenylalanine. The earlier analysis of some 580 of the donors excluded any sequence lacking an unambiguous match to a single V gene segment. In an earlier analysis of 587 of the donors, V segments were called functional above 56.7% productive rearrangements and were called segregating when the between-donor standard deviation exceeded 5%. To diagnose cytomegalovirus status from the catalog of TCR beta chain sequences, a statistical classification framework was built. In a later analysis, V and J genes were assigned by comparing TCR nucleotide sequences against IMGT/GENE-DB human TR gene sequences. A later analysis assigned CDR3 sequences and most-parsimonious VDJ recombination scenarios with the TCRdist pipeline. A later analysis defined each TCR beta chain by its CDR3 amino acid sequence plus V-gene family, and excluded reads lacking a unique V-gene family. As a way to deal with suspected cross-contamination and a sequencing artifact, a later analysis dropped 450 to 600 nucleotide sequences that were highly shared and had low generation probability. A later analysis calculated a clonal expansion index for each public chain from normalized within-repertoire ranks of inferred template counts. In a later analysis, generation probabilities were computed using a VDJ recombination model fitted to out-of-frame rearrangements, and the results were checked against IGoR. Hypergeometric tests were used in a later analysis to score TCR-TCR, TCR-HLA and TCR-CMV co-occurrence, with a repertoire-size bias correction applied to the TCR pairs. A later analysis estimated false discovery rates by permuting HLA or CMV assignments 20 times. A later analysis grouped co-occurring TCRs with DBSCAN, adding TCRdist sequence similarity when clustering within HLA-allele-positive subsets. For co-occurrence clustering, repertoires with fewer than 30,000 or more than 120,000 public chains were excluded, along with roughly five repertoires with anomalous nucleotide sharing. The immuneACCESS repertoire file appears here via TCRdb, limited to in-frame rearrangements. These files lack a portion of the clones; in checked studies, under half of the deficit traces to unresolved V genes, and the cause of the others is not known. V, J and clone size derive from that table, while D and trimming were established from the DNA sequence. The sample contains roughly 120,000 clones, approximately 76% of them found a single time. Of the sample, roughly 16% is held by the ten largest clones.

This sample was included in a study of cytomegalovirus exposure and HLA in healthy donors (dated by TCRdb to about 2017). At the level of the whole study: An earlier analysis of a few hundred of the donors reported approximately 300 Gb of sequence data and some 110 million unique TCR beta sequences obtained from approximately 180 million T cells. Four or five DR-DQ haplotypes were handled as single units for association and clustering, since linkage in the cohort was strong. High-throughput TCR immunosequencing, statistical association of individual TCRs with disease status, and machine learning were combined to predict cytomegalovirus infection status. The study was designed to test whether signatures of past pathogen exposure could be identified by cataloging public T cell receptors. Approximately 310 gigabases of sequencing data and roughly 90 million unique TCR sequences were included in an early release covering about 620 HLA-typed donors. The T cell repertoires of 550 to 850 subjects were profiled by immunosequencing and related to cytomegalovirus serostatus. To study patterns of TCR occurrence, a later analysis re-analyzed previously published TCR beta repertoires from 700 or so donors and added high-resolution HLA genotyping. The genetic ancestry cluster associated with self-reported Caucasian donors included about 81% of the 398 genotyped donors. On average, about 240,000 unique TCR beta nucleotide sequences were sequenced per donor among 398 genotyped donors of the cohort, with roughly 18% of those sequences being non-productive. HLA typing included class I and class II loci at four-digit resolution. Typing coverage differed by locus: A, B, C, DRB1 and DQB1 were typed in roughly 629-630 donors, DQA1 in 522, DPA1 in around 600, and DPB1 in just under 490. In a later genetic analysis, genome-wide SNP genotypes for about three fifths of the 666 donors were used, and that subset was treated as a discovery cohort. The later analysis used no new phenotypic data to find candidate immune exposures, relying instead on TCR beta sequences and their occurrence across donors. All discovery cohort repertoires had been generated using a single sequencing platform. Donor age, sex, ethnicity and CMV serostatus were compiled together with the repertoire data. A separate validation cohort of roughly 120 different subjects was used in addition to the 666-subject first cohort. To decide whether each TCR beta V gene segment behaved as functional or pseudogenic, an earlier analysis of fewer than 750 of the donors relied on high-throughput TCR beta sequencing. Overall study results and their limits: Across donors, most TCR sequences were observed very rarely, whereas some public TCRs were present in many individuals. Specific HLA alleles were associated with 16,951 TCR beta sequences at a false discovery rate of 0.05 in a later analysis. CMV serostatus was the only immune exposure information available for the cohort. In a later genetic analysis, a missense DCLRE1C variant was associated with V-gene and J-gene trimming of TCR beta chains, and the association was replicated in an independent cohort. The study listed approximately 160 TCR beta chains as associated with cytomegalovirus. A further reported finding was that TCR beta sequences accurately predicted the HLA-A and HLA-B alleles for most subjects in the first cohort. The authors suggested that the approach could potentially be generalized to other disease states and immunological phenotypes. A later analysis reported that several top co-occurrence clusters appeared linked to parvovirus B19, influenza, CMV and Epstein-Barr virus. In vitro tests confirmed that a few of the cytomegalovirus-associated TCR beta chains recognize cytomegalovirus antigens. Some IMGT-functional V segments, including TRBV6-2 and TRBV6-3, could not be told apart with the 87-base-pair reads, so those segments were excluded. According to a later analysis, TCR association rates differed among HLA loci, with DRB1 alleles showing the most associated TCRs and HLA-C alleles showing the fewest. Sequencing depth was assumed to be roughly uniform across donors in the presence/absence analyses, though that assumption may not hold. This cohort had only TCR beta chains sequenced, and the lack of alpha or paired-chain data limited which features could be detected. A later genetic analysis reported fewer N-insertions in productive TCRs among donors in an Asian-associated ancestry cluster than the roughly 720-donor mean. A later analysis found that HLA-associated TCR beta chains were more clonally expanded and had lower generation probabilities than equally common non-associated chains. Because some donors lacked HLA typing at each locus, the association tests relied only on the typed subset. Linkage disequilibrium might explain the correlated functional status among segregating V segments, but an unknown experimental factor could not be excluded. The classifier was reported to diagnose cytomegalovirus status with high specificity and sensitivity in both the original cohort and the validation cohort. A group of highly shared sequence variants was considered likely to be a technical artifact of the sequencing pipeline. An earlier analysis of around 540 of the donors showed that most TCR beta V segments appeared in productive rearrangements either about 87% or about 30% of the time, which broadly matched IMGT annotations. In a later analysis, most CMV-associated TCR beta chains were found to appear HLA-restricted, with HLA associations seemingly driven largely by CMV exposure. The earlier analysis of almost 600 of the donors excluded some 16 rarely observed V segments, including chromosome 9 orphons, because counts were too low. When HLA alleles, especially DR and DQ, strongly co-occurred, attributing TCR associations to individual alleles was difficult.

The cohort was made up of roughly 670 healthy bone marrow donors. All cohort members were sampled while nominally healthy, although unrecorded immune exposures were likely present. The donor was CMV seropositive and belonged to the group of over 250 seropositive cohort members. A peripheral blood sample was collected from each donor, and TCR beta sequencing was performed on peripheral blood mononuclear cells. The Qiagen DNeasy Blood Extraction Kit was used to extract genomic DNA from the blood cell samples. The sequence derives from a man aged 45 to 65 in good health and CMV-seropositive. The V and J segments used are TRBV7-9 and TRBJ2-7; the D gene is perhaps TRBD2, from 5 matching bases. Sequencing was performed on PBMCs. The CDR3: CASSLDFTGIPSYEQYF. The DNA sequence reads TGTGCCAGCAGCTTAGACTTTACGGGAATCCCCTCCTACGAGCAGTACTTC.